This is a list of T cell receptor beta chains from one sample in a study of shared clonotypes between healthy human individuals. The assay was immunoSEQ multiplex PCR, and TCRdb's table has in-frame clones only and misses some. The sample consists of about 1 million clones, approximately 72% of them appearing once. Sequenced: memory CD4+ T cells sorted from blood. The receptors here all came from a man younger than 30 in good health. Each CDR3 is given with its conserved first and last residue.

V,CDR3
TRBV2,CASSPPGNSPLHF
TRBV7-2,CASSLGPDFQPQHF
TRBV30,CAWSPPNQETQYF
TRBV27,CASSLSGIKGGYTF
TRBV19,CASSIQGGYEQYF
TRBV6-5,CASRSGQGLNQPQHF
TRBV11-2,CASSFRQGPYEQYF
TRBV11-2,CASSLAGGDGYTF
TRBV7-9,CASSPDGAEAKKSTDTQYF
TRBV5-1,CASSLELAQAGTQYF
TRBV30,CAWSVGLAGGHSTDTQYF
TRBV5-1,CASSYSGTPYEQYF
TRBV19,CASSIDQRTQYF
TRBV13,CASSRTGSSPLHF
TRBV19,CASRGSVYGYTF
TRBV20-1,CSAERQYEQYF
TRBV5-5,CASSLPTSGNTIYF
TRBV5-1,CASSLDRVTGELFF
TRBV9,CASSVDGKSTDTQYF
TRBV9,CASSDPGTATQGYTF
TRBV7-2,CASSPDRVSYEQYF
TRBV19,CASSSRGKGNEQFF
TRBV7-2,CASRPGLGAYEQYF
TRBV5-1,CASSLALSSGAGELFF
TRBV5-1,CASSYDSYTQYF
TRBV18,CASSPPIGGQGPTEAFF
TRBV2,CASRGDSNYGYTF
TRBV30,CAWSVRAGYTF
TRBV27,CASILRDRETDTQYF
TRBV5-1,CASMVSGANVLTF
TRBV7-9,CASSIDRSGYTF
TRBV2,CASSGQGNEQYF
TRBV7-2,CASTKQGAACCTF
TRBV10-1,CASRDNRGRSTEAFF
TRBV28,CASSKPGQGNQPQHF
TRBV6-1,CASIGVSSYNSPLHF
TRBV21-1,CASSKGGGLPKRGNTIYF
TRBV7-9,CASSFGTQNTGELFF
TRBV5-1,CASSLDTPVTGELFF
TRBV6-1,CASNGEGGNNSPLHF
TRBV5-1,CASSPSGFIGEQFF
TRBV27,CASRSGGGREQYF
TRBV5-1,CASRALGLGASTDTQYF
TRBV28,CASSSERYEQYF
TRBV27,CASRSDRGLRGYTF
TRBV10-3,CAISDPLGGTSTDTQYF
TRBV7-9,CASSPGGRAEETQYF
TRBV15,CATSRGGVKNNEQFF
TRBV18,CASSPPDRGVNTDTQYF
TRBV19,CASTKTGNTEAFF
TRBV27,CASQLAGWREETQYF
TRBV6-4,CASRLGTGGSGELFF
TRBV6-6,CASSYRDRVNSPLHF
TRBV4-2,CASSQVVGAETSGGNEQFF
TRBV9,CASSSQGETEAFF